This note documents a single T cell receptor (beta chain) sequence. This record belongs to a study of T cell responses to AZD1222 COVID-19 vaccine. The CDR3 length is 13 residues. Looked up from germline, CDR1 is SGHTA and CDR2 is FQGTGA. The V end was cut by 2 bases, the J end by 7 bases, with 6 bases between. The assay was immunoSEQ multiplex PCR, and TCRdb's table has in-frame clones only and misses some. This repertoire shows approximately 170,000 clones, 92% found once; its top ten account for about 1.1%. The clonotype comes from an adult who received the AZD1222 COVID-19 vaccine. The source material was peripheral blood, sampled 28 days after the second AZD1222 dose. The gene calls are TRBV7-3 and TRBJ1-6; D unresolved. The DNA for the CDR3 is TGTGCCAGCAGCTTAGGAACCAATTCACCCCTCCACTTT. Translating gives CASSLGTNSPLHF.